This T cell receptor beta chain was sequenced in a study of CD8+ T cells in alopecia areata. RNA extraction was followed by reverse transcription into cDNA, which acted as the sequencing template. Profiled with immunoSEQ multiplex PCR; TCRdb holds only in-frame clones, not every one. The sample holds some 240,000 clones, 50% to 70% seen once. The V end was cut by 5 bases, the J end by 2 bases, with 13 bases between. The CDR3 consists of 13 residues. Germline V gene lookup returns CDR1 GTSNPN and CDR2 SVGIG (reference sequence). This specimen was CD4+ T cells sorted from blood, taken at week 0. The receptor was derived from a human donor with alopecia areata. This chain joins TRBV30 and TRBJ2-7, with a weak D call TRBD2 (6 bases). CDR3 sequence (DNA): TGTGCCTGGGGCCGTAGACTAGCCTACGAGCAGTACTTC. It specifies CAWGRRLAYEQYF.